Listed here are 9 T cell receptor beta chains from one sample, sequenced in a study of blood T cell repertoires in COVID-19. Profiled with immunoSEQ multiplex PCR; TCRdb holds only in-frame clones, not every one. Of some 200,000 clones in the sample, more than 75% were seen once. Sequencing was done on a sample of peripheral blood. The source is a man aged 40-49 years with active or convalescent COVID-19.

The gene calls are TRBV3-1 (or the pseudogene TRBV3-2) and TRBJ2-5; D might be TRBD2 (6 bases). Looked up from germline, CDR1 is LGHDT and CDR2 is YNNKEL (reference sequence). The V end was cut by 1 base, the J end by 5 bases, with 29 bases between. The CDR3 contains 20 residues. This chain's CDR3 is CASSQGLSFGLATERETQYF. In DNA form, the CDR3 reads TGTGCCAGCAGCCAAGGGTTGAGTTTCGGGCTAGCGACAGAAAGGGAGACCCAGTACTTC.

The V gene is TRBV7-2, the J gene TRBJ2-7, with 8 nucleotides matching TRBD2. Looked up from germline, CDR1 is SGHTA and CDR2 is FQGNSA. The junction had 6 bases not matched to a gene; V was cut back by 1 base and J by 4 bases. The CDR3 is 15 amino acids. The CDR3 loop is CASSLGAGDLYEQYF. CDR3 DNA sequence: TGTGCCAGCAGCTTAGGAGCGGGAGACTTGTACGAGCAGTACTTC. The full variable domain, rest sourced from reference TRBV7-2 and TRBJ2-7, is GAGVSQSPSNKVTEKGKDVELRCDPISGHTALYWYRQSLGQGLEFLIYFQGNSAPDKSGLPSDRFSAERTGGSVSTLTIQRTQQEDSAVYLCASSLGAGDLYEQYFGPGTRLTVT.

This clone has more than one count but fewer than ten. This chain joins TRBV6-2 or TRBV6-3 and TRBJ1-2; D not resolved. The length of the CDR3 is 13 residues. Trimming took off 0 bases at V and 7 bases at J, with 9 bases between the two ends. Germline V gene data show CDR1 as MNHEY and CDR2 as SVGEGT. CDR3 DNA: TGTGCCAGCAGTTACTCCGCCCAGATTGGCTACACCTTC. Translation gives CASSYSAQIGYTF.

V and J are TRBV5-8 and TRBJ1-2; the match to TRBD1 covers 7 bases. Trimming removed 1 base from V and 5 bases from J; junction bases left unmatched: 5. Germline-derived CDR1 and CDR2 are SGHTS and YDEGEE. CDR3 length: 14 amino acids. This CDR3 is CASSLPQGIYGYTF. CDR3 in DNA: TGTGCCAGCAGCTTGCCACAGGGGATTTATGGCTACACCTTC.

V usage is TRBV19 and J usage is TRBJ1-4; TRBD1 aligns across 11 bases. The CDR3 consists of 16 residues. V shed 6 bases and J 7 bases; nucleotides not matched to a gene: 10. Germline lookup yields CDR1 LNHDA and CDR2 SQIVND (reference sequence). DNA for the CDR3: TGTGCCAGTAGACCCGGGACAGGGGGAGGTATTGAAAAACTGTTTTTT. This translates into CASRPGTGGGIEKLFF.

By sample share, this clone is medium-sized (0.01 to 0.1%). The gene calls are TRBV4-1 and TRBJ2-1, with TRBD1 as a possible D gene (5 bases). This CDR3 is 14 amino acids long. Germline CDR1 MGHRA, CDR2 YSYEKL. Trimming shortened V by 0 bases and J by 6 bases, and 9 bases separated the two germline ends. The CDR3 loop reads CASSQEAGSNEQFF. The CDR3 region has the DNA TGCGCCAGCAGCCAAGAGGCAGGGTCCAATGAGCAGTTCTTC.

The CDR3 protein is CAISFGLAGVSAGELFF. CDR3 in DNA: TGTGCCATCAGCTTCGGACTAGCGGGAGTAAGCGCCGGGGAGCTGTTTTTT. The J gene is TRBJ2-2, the V gene TRBV10-3; TRBD2 agrees at 13 bases. The junction had 10 bases not matched to a gene; V was cut back by 6 bases and J by 6 bases. The germline V gene has CDR1 ENHRY and CDR2 SYGVKD. This CDR3 has 17 amino acids.

The count of this clone is one. The chain couples TRBV5-1 to TRBJ1-1; possible D gene TRBD1, 5 bases. The V end was cut by 6 bases, the J end by 7 bases, with 22 bases between. CDR3 length: 15 residues. Germline loops: CDR1 SGHRS, CDR2 YFSETQ. The CDR3 bases are TGCGCCAGCACCTCTGACGCCGGGGGGATTGGTGAAGCTTTCTTT. It specifies CASTSDAGGIGEAFF.

The chain employs TRBV11-1 and TRBJ1-3, with 8 bases lining up with TRBD1. The germline gives CDR1 SGHAT, CDR2 FQDESV (reference sequence). The trim removed 2 bases at V and 4 bases at J, leaving 7 bases unmatched. This CDR3 contains 16 residues. CDR3 sequence: CASSLRTGPEGNTIYF. CDR3 coding DNA: TGTGCCAGCAGCTTAAGGACAGGGCCAGAGGGAAACACCATATATTTT. The full variable domain, completed using reference TRBV11-1 and TRBJ1-3, is EAEVAQSPRYKITEKSQAVAFWCDPISGHATLYWYRQILGQGPELLVQFQDESVVDDSQLPKDRFSAERLKGVDSTLKIQPAELGDSAMYLCASSLRTGPEGNTIYFGEGSWLTVV.